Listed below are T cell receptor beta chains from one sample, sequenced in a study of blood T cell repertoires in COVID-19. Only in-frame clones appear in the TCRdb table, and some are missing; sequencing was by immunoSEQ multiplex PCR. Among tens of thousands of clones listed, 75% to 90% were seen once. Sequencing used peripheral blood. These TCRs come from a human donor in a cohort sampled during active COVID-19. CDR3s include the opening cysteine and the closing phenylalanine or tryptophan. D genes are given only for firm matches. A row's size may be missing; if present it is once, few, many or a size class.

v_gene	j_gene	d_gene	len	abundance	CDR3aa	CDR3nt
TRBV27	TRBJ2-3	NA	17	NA	CASSRDFAGYRTDTQYF	TGTGCCAGCAGTCGCGATTTCGCCGGGTACCGCACAGATACGCAGTATTTT
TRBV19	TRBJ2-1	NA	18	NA	CASSRSPRGSGRDHEQFF	TGTGCCAGTAGTCGATCCCCCAGGGGGAGCGGGAGAGATCATGAGCAGTTCTTC
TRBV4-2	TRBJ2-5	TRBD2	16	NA	CASSPRGSGGYETQYF	TGTGCCAGCAGCCCACGGGGTAGCGGGGGGTACGAGACCCAGTACTTC
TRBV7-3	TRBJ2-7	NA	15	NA	CASSLGPLRNYEQYF	TGTGCCAGCAGCTTGGGGCCCTTACGGAACTACGAGCAGTACTTC
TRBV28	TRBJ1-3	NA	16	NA	CASISTTPTTGNTIYF	TGTGCCAGCATCTCCACTACCCCAACCACTGGAAACACCATATATTTT
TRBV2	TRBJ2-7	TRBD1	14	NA	CASSKQGVANEQYF	TGTGCCAGCAGTAAACAGGGGGTGGCCAACGAGCAGTACTTC
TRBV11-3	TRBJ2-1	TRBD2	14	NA	CASSLRTPGLAQFF	TGTGCCAGCAGCTTAAGGACCCCGGGACTAGCTCAGTTCTTC
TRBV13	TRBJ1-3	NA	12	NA	CASSLGGDTIYF	TGTGCCAGCAGCTTAGGAGGGGACACCATATATTTT
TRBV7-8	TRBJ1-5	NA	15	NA	CASSSQGNSNQPQHF	TGTGCCAGCAGCTCGCAGGGGAATAGCAATCAGCCCCAGCATTTT
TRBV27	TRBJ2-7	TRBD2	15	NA	CASRITSGSTYEQYF	TGTGCCAGCAGGATTACTAGCGGGAGTACCTACGAGCAGTACTTC
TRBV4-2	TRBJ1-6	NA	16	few	CASSQDLGGANSPLHF	TGTGCCAGCAGCCAAGACCTAGGAGGGGCGAATTCACCCCTCCACTTT
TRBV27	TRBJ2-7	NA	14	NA	CASSFSDTAYEQYF	TGTGCCAGCAGTTTCTCGGACACCGCCTACGAGCAGTACTTC
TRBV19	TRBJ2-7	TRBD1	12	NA	CASRQGGNEQYF	TGTGCCAGCCGACAGGGGGGCAACGAGCAGTACTTC
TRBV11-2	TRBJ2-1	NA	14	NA	CASSMRAGYNEQFF	TGTGCCAGCAGCATGCGGGCGGGATACAATGAGCAGTTCTTC
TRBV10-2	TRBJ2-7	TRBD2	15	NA	CASSELGTSLFVPYF	TGCGCCAGCAGTGAACTCGGGACTAGTTTATTTGTGCCGTACTTC
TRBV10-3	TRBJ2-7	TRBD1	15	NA	CAISERQGSSYEQYF	TGTGCCATCAGCGAAAGACAGGGGTCATCCTACGAGCAGTACTTC
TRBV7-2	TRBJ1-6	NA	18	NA	CASSFGAAGMTYNSPLHF	TGTGCCAGCAGCTTTGGGGCCGCAGGGATGACCTATAATTCACCCCTCCACTTT
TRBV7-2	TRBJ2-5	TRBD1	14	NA	CASSPDRVLETQYF	TGTGCCAGCAGCCCCGACAGGGTACTAGAGACCCAGTACTTC
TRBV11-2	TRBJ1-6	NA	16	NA	CASSIQQGLHNSPLHF	TGTGCCAGCAGCATACAACAGGGACTACATAATTCACCCCTCCACTTT
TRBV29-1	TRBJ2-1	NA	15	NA	CSVEGTSPHFYEQFF	TGCAGCGTTGAAGGAACTAGCCCTCACTTCTATGAGCAGTTCTTC
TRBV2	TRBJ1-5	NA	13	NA	CASSEGSVQPQHF	TGTGCCAGCAGTGAAGGGAGTGTTCAGCCCCAGCATTTT
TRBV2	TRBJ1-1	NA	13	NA	CASSTVENTEAFF	TGTGCCAGCTCAACCGTAGAGAACACTGAAGCTTTCTTT
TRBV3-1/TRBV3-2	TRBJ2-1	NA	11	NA	CASSQARGKFF	TGTGCCAGCAGCCAAGCCCGGGGTAAGTTCTTC
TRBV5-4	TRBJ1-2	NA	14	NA	CASSLPNGLYGYTF	TGTGCCAGCAGCTTGCCGAATGGCCTCTATGGCTACACCTTC
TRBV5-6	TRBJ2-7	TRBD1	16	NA	CASSSLRDRGQFLEYF	TGTGCCAGCAGCTCCCTCCGGGACAGGGGGCAATTTTTGGAGTACTTC
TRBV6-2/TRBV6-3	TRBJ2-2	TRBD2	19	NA	CASSYTSLGLAGTTGELFF	TGTGCCAGCAGTTACACTTCCTTGGGACTAGCGGGAACCACCGGGGAGCTGTTTTTT
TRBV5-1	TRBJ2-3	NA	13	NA	CASSLTVSDTQYF	TGCGCCAGCAGCTTGACGGTTTCAGATACGCAGTATTTT
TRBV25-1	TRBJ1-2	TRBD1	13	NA	CASSASGGSGYTF	TGTGCCAGCAGTGCTTCAGGGGGGAGTGGCTACACCTTC
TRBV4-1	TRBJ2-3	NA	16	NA	CASSQDLRLATDTQYF	TGCGCCAGCAGCCAAGATCTGAGGCTAGCGACAGATACGCAGTATTTT
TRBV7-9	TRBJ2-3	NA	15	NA	CASSLVSGVLDTQYF	TGTGCCAGCAGCTTGGTATCCGGAGTGTTAGATACGCAGTATTTT
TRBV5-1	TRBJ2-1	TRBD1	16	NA	CASSLFGGRGQHEQFF	TGCGCCAGCAGCTTGTTTGGGGGCAGGGGGCAGCATGAGCAGTTCTTC
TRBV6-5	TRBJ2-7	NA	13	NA	CASSYRELYEQYF	TGTGCCAGCAGTTACAGGGAGCTCTACGAGCAGTACTTC
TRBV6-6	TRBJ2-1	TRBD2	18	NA	CASSQTSGRAVGWAQQFF	TGTGCCAGCAGTCAGACTAGCGGGAGGGCCGTGGGCTGGGCACAGCAGTTCTTC
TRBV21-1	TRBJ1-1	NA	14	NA	CASSKWRLNTEAFF	TGTGCCAGCAGCAAATGGCGGTTGAACACTGAAGCTTTCTTT
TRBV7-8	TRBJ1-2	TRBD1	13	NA	CASNARGNYGYTF	TGTGCCAGCAACGCCAGGGGGAACTATGGCTACACCTTC
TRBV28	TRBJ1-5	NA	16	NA	CASSFGSGHFNQPQHF	TGTGCCAGCAGTTTCGGGTCCGGACATTTCAATCAGCCCCAGCATTTT
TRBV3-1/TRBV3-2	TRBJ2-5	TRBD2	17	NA	CASTPRSGRAGQETQYF	TGTGCCAGCACCCCCCGGAGCGGGAGGGCCGGGCAAGAGACCCAGTACTTC
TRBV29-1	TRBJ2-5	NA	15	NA	CSVESYRRIQETQYF	TGCAGCGTTGAATCTTATCGGCGGATCCAAGAGACCCAGTACTTC
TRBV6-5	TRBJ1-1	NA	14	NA	CASSYVGQNTEAFF	TGTGCCAGCAGTTACGTCGGACAGAACACTGAAGCTTTCTTT
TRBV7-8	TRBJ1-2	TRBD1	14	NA	CASSGGTGVGGYTF	TGTGCCAGCAGCGGGGGGACAGGGGTAGGAGGCTACACCTTC
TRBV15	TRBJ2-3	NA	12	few	CATSRDVSRQYF	TGTGCCACCAGCAGAGACGTCTCTCGGCAGTATTTT
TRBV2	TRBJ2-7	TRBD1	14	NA	CASSLPGQRYEQYF	TGTGCCAGCAGTCTTCCGGGACAGCGTTACGAGCAGTACTTC
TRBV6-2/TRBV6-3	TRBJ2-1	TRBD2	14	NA	CASSYGASGNEQFF	TGTGCCAGCAGTTACGGGGCTAGCGGCAATGAGCAGTTCTTC
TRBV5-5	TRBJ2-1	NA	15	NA	CASSSGSQGINEQFF	TGTGCCAGCAGCTCGGGTTCGCAGGGCATCAATGAGCAGTTCTTC
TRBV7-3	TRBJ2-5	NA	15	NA	CASSPSQGGQETQYF	TGTGCCAGCAGCCCAAGTCAGGGAGGCCAAGAGACCCAGTACTTC
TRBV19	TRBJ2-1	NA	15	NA	CATSSEAGSYNEQFF	TGTGCCACCTCCTCCGAGGCTGGCTCCTACAATGAGCAGTTCTTC
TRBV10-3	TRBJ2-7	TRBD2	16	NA	CAISDTSSGGADEQYF	TGTGCCATCAGTGACACCTCTAGCGGGGGGGCTGACGAGCAGTACTTC
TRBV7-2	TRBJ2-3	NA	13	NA	CAGRGRGTDTQYF	TGTGCCGGCCGGGGAAGGGGCACAGATACGCAGTATTTT